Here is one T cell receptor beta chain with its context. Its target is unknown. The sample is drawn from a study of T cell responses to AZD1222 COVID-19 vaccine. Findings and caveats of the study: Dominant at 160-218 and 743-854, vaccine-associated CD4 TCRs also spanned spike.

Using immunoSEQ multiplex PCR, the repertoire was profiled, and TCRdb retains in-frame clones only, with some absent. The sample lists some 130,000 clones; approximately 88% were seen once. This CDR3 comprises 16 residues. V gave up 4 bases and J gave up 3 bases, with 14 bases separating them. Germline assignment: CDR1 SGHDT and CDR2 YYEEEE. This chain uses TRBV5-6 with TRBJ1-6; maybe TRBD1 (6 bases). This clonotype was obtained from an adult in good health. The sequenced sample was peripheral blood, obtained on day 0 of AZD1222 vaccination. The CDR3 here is CASSQQGNRYNSPLHF. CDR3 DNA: TGTGCCAGCAGCCAACAGGGCAACCGCTATAATTCACCCCTCCACTTT.